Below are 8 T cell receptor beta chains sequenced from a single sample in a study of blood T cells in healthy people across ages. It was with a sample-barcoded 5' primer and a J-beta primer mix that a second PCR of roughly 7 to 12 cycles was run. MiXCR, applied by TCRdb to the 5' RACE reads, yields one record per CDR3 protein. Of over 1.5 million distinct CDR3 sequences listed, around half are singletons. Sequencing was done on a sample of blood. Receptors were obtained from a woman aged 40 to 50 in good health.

The CDR3 spells CSVDRGRNEQYF. The CDR3 coding sequence is TGCAGCGTGGACAGGGGGCGAAACGAGCAGTACTTC. The chain combines TRBV29-1 with TRBJ2-7; TRBD1 agrees at 11 bases. The CDR3 runs 12 residues. CDR1 is SQVTM and CDR2 is ANQGSEA in the germline V gene. The V gene end was trimmed by 6 bases and the J gene end by 5 bases; junction bases not matched to a gene: 3.

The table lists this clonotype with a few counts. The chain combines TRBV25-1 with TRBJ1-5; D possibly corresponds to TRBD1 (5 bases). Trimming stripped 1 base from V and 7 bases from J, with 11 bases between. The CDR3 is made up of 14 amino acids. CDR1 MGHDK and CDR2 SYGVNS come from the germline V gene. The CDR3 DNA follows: TGTGCCAGCAGTGAATGGGACGTAGGCCAGCCCCAGCATTTT. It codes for CASSEWDVGQPQHF.

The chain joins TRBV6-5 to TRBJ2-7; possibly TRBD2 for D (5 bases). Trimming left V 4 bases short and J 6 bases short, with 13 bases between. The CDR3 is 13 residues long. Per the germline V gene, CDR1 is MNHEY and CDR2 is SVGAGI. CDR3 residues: CASSSGRGSEQYF. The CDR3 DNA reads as TGTGCCAGCAGTTCCGGACGGGGAAGCGAGCAGTACTTC.

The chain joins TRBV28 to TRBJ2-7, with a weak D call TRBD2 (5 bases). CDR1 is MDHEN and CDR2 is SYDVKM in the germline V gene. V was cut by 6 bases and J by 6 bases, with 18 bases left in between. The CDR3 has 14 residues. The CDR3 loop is CASSGSLTRGEQYF. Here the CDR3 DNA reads TGTGCCAGCAGCGGGTCTCTTACACGGGGCGAGCAGTACTTC. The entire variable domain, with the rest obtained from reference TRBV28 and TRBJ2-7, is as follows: DVKVTQSSRYLVKRTGEKVFLECVQDMDHENMFWYRQDPGLGLRLIYFSYDVKMKEKGDIPEGYSVSREKKERFSLILESASTNQTSMYLCASSGSLTRGEQYFGPGTRLTVT.

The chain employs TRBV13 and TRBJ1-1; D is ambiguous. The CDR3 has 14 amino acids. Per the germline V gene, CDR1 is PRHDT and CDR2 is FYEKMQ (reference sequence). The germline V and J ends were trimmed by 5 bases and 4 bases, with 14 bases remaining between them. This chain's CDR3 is CASSLGPSVTEAFF. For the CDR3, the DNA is TGTGCCAGCAGCCTTGGACCCTCGGTCACTGAAGCTTTCTTT.

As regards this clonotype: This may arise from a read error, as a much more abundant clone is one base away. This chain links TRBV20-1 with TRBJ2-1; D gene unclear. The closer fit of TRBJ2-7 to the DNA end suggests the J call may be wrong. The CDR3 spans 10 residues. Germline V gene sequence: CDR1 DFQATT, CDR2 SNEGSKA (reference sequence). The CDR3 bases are TGCAGTGCTAGAGAGGTTGAGCAGTACTTC. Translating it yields CSAREVEQYF.

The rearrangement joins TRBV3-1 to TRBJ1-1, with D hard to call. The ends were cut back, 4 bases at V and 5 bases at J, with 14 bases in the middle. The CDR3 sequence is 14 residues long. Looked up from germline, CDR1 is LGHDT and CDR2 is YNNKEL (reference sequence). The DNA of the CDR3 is TGTGCCAGCAGCCCCCTCCGGGTACGGACTGAAGCTTTCTTT. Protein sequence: CASSPLRVRTEAFF.

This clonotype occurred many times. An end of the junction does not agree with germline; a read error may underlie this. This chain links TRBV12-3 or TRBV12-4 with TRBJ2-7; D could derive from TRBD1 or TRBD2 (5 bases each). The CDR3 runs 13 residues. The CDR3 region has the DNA TGTGCCAGCAGCTTAGAGGGGCCCTACGAGCAGTACTTC. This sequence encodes CASSLEGPYEQYF.